A single TCR beta chain is shown here with its context. No antigen is known for it. The authors incorporated unique molecular identifiers into the TCR beta cDNA libraries. MiXCR was run by TCRdb on the PCR reads, yielding one entry per CDR3 protein. The table lists 350,000 to 450,000 distinct CDR3 sequences, roughly 35% of them singletons. These data belong to a study of post-analysis software for immune sequencing data. Study results and limitations: Higher frequency in patients than in controls was seen for roughly five TRBV segments, with TRBV5-6, TRBV5-1 and TRBV20-1 among them.

The germline V gene encodes CDR1 DFQATT and CDR2 SNEGSKA (reference sequence). The V and J ends lost 5 bases and 9 bases, in that order; junction bases with no gene match: 6. This CDR3 is built from 13 residues. This clonotype was obtained from a girl aged 10-17 years with multiple sclerosis. The specimen sequenced was blood. The chain is built from TRBV20-1 and TRBJ1-6, with TRBD1 matching over 8 bases. The CDR3, as DNA: TGCAGTGCTCCCGGACAGGGACGTTCACCCCTCCACTTT. This translates into CSAPGQGRSPLHF.